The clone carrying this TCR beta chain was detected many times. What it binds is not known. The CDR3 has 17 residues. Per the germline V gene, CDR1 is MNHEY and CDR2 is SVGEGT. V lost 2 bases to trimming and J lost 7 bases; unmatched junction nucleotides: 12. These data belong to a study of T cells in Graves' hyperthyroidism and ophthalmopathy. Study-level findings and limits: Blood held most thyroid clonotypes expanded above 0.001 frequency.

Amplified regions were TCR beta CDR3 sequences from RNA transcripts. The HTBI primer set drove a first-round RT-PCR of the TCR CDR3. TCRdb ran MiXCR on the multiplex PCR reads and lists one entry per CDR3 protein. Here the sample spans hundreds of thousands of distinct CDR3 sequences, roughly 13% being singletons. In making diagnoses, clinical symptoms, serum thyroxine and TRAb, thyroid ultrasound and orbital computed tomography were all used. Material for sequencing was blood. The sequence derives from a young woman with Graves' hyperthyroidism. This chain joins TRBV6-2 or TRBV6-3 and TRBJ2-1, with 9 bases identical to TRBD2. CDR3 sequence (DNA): TGTGCCAGCAGTTACGCTGGCGGGAGGGCCGCGCGGAATGAGCAGTTCTTC. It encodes CASSYAGGRAARNEQFF.